Here is one T cell receptor (beta chain) with its context. The antigen is undetermined. A single record per CDR3 protein comes from TCRdb applying MiXCR to the reads. The table includes 400,000 to 600,000 distinct CDR3 sequences, about two fifths detected once. This record comes from a study of T cell repertoires in cytomegalovirus infection. Looking at the study overall: HLA-B-restricted CMV epitopes that are well studied were used alongside recently identified HLA-C-restricted ones. Through public TCR beta signatures, both CMV infection and matching HLA type were indicated.

Study outcomes and limitations: Summed public TCR beta family frequency identified CMV carriers bearing the relevant HLA. In two of eight donors, the top clonotype was HLA-C-restricted CMV-specific.

The TCR was taken from a human donor in good health (CMV status not recorded). Some clones in this sample may be carry-over from other donors' samples. The sample in question was cultured PBMCs, obtained from culture after CMV antigen stimulation.

CDR3 sequence (DNA): TGTGCCAGCAGGGCTGGACTAGCGAGGGGCAATGAGCAGTTCTTC. It is translated as CASRAGLARGNEQFF. The rearrangement uses TRBV7-6 and TRBJ2-1; 9 positions agree with TRBD2. Germline V lookup: CDR1 SGHVS, CDR2 FNYEAQ. Trimming at V came to 6 bases and at J to 6 bases, leaving 9 bases not matched to a gene. The CDR3 contains 15 residues.